These 26 T cell receptor beta chains were sequenced from one sample in a study of OX40 agonist ivuxolimab in advanced cancers. Data came from immunoSEQ multiplex PCR; TCRdb stores just in-frame clones and leaves some out. The table lists approximately 19,000 clones, around nine tenths of them singletons. The material sequenced was CD4+ or CD8+ T cells sorted from blood, taken in a trial of the OX40 agonist ivuxolimab. These receptors were obtained from an adult with an advanced solid tumor such as melanoma, head and neck, liver or kidney cancer.

This sequence joins TRBV5-4 and TRBJ1-4; TRBD1 matches 8 bases. This CDR3 is built from 12 residues. Germline V lookup: CDR1 SGHNT, CDR2 YYREEE (reference sequence). V gave up 4 bases and J gave up 12 bases; unmatched junction bases: 5. The CDR3 loop is CASSLGQGELFF. DNA of the CDR3: TGTGCCAGCAGCCTAGGACAGGGCGAACTGTTTTTT.

This chain links TRBV5-1 with TRBJ1-4, with no clear D. V was trimmed by 0 bases and J by 0 bases, leaving 6 bases between them. The CDR3 is 15 residues long. CDR1 SGHRS and CDR2 YFSETQ come from the germline V gene. CDR3 DNA sequence: TGCGCCAGCAGCTTGGCGGATTCAACTAATGAAAAACTGTTTTTT. Its protein is CASSLADSTNEKLFF. Together with reference TRBV5-1 and TRBJ1-4, the CDR3 gives the full variable domain: KAGVTQTPRYLIKTRGQQVTLSCSPISGHRSVSWYQQTPGQGLQFLFEYFSETQRNKGNFPGRFSGRQFSNSRSEMNVSTLELGDSALYLCASSLADSTNEKLFFGSGTQLSVL.

The chain uses TRBV7-9 and TRBJ2-3, with 11 bases matching TRBD2. V trimming: 3 bases; J trimming: 0 bases; junction bases outside the gene matches: 8. Per the germline V gene, CDR1 is SEHNR and CDR2 is FQNEAQ (reference sequence). This CDR3 spans 18 amino acids. In nucleotides, the CDR3 is TGTGCCAGCAGCTTCCCCCCTAGCGGGAGGATCAGCACAGATACGCAGTATTTT. As protein: CASSFPPSGRISTDTQYF. The entire variable domain, with the rest obtained from reference TRBV7-9 and TRBJ2-3, is as follows: DTGVSQNPRHKITKRGQNVTFRCDPISEHNRLYWYRQTLGQGPEFLTYFQNEAQLEKSRLLSDRFSAERPKGSFSTLEIQRTEQGDSAMYLCASSFPPSGRISTDTQYFGPGTRLTVL.

The CDR3 region is CASRPLDKDYEQYF. CDR3 in DNA: TGTGCCAGCAGACCACTGGACAAAGACTACGAGCAGTACTTC. This sequence joins TRBV27 and TRBJ2-7, with D maybe TRBD1 (5 bases). There are 14 residues in the CDR3. Germline V CDR1 and CDR2: MNHEY, SMNVEV (reference sequence). V lost 6 bases to trimming and J lost 3 bases, with 15 bases between them.

The V gene is TRBV6-5, the J gene TRBJ1-3, with D possibly being TRBD1 (5 bases). CDR3 size: 11 residues. CDR1 is MNHEY and CDR2 is SVGAGI in the germline V gene. The V gene lost 6 bases and the J gene lost 9 bases, with 9 bases spanning the gap. CDR3 coding DNA: TGTGCCAGCAGAGCAGGGTCCACCATATATTTT. Translating gives CASRAGSTIYF.

The gene calls are TRBV9 and TRBJ2-2; D is perhaps TRBD2 (5 bases). Germline assignment: CDR1 SGDLS and CDR2 YYNGEE. This CDR3 region has 14 residues. V dropped 4 bases and J dropped 4 bases, with 11 bases sitting between them. The DNA of the CDR3 is TGTGCCAGCAGCCCCGGGATTGCCACCGGGGAGCTGTTTTTT. Translating gives CASSPGIATGELFF.

CDR3 nucleotides: TGTGCCAGCAGCTTTGCGCGGTATTGGACAGATACGCAGTATTTT. It is translated as CASSFARYWTDTQYF. V gene TRBV5-5 combines with J gene TRBJ2-3; no firm D call. The CDR3 contains 15 residues. Trimming took off 2 bases at V and 3 bases at J, with 13 bases between the two ends. Germline V lookup: CDR1 SGHKS, CDR2 YYEKEE (reference sequence).

The rearrangement joins TRBV10-2 to TRBJ2-5; tentative D call: TRBD2 (5 bases). In germline, CDR1 is WSHSY, CDR2 SAAADI. This CDR3 has 13 residues. V dropped 4 bases and J dropped 5 bases, with 11 bases sitting between them. The CDR3 sequence is CASSGGSVETQYF. In DNA form, the CDR3 reads TGCGCCAGCAGTGGCGGTAGCGTGGAGACCCAGTACTTC.

This clone was found once. The V call is TRBV20-1, the J call TRBJ1-1, with D possibly matching TRBD1 (6 bases). The CDR3 contains 11 residues. V lost 7 bases and J lost 7, with 13 bases in between. The V gene's germline CDR1 is DFQATT and CDR2 SNEGSKA (reference sequence). The CDR3 is CSVREGVEAFF. The CDR3 DNA reads as TGCAGTGTCAGAGAGGGGGTTGAAGCTTTCTTT.

The chain links TRBV7-9 to TRBJ2-5, with D possibly being TRBD1 or TRBD2 (5 bases each). From germline, CDR1 is SEHNR and CDR2 FQNEAQ (reference sequence). Trimming removed 5 bases at V and 5 bases at J, with 24 bases between. CDR3 length equals 17 residues. CDR3 sequence reads: CASSPVARDPGEETQYF. The CDR3 nucleotides read TGTGCCAGCAGCCCTGTGGCCCGGGACCCCGGGGAGGAGACCCAGTACTTC.

V and J are TRBV30 and TRBJ1-1; 8 nucleotides align to TRBD1. This CDR3 is 13 amino acids long. The trim removed 4 bases at V and 10 bases at J, leaving 11 bases unmatched. Germline V gene sequence: CDR1 GTSNPN, CDR2 SVGIG (reference sequence). The DNA for the CDR3 is TGTGCCTGGAAAAAAGGACAGGGTTTTGTAGCTTTCTTT. This translates into CAWKKGQGFVAFF.

The V gene is TRBV19, the J gene TRBJ1-6; 8 positions agree with TRBD1. The CDR3 sequence is 15 residues long. Germline V gene data show CDR1 as LNHDA and CDR2 as SQIVND (reference sequence). The junction had 7 bases not matched to a gene; V was cut back by 3 bases and J by 9 bases. The CDR3 spells CASSIGPGGGSPLHF. The CDR3 DNA follows: TGTGCCAGTAGTATCGGGCCAGGGGGCGGTTCACCCCTCCACTTT.

This clone was detected once. The rearrangement links TRBV6-1 to TRBJ2-7; perhaps TRBD1 as D (6 bases). The V gene lost 1 base and the J gene lost 5 bases, with 12 bases spanning the gap. CDR3 size: 14 residues. Germline CDR1 MNHNS, CDR2 SASEGT. The CDR3 spells CASSEEPGAHEQYF. CDR3 nucleotides: TGTGCCAGCAGTGAAGAACCAGGGGCCCACGAGCAGTACTTC.

The chain joins TRBV27 to TRBJ1-1; D is ambiguous. The V end was cut by 3 bases, the J end by 0 bases, with 5 bases between. Germline V lookup: CDR1 MNHEY, CDR2 SMNVEV (reference sequence). CDR3 length: 13 amino acids. CDR3 amino acids: CASSLRLNTEAFF. The CDR3 nucleotides are TGTGCCAGCAGTTTGAGGCTGAACACTGAAGCTTTCTTT.

The chain recombines TRBV6-5 with TRBJ2-5; D gene unclear. V was clipped by 6 bases and J by 5 bases, with 19 bases between them. This CDR3 is 15 amino acids long. Germline CDR1 MNHEY, CDR2 SVGAGI. Here the CDR3 reads CASSHSPWLEETQYF. The CDR3 region has the DNA TGTGCCAGCAGCCACTCGCCCTGGTTAGAGGAGACCCAGTACTTC.

The V call is TRBV5-1, the J call TRBJ2-1; D is possibly TRBD1 (5 bases). The CDR3 length is 16 residues. Trimming took 3 bases from V and 8 from J, leaving 21 bases between them. The germline V gene has CDR1 SGHRS and CDR2 YFSETQ. The CDR3 loop reads CASSSSQGWKSDEQFF. The CDR3 nucleotides read TGCGCCAGCAGCTCCTCCCAGGGATGGAAAAGCGATGAGCAGTTCTTC.

This chain links TRBV7-8 with TRBJ2-4; 8 nucleotides line up with TRBD2. V was clipped by 5 bases and J by 0 bases; unmatched bases: 6. Germline assignment: CDR1 SGHVS and CDR2 FQNEAQ. The CDR3 has 16 residues. The CDR3 nucleotides read TGTGCCAGCAGCCAACTAGCGGTCCTAGCCAAAAACATTCAGTACTTC. It translates to CASSQLAVLAKNIQYF.

This chain links TRBV7-2 with TRBJ2-3; D is ambiguous. Germline V CDR1 and CDR2: SGHTA, FQGNSA. V was cut by 1 base and J by 1 base, with 6 bases left in between. The CDR3 sequence is 14 residues long. The CDR3 bases are TGTGCCAGCAGCTTAGGTCTCCGCACAGATACGCAGTATTTT. Its protein is CASSLGLRTDTQYF.

This clone was detected once. Other nucleotide sequences from this sample produce the same CDR3. The chain joins TRBV9 to TRBJ2-3; TRBD2 matches 11 bases. This CDR3 contains 15 residues. J was trimmed by 2 bases and V by 2 bases; bases with no gene match: 1. Germline V gives CDR1 SGDLS, CDR2 YYNGEE. The CDR3 DNA follows: TGTGCCAGCAGCGTGGGACTAGCGGTCACAGATACGCAGTATTTT. Protein product: CASSVGLAVTDTQYF.

V and J are TRBV29-1 and TRBJ1-1; TRBD1 might be the D (5 bases). The CDR3 covers 12 residues. The germline V gene encodes CDR1 SQVTM and CDR2 ANQGSEA. Deletions cut 7 bases from V and 1 base from J, with 10 bases between. The DNA of the CDR3 is TGCAGCGCCCACGGACAGAACACTGAAGCTTTCTTT. Protein sequence: CSAHGQNTEAFF.

Details on this clone: The junction departs from the called germline gene at one end, perhaps through a read error. The V and J genes are TRBV29-1 and TRBJ2-7; TRBD2 might be the D (6 bases). Germline lookup yields CDR1 SQVTM and CDR2 ANQGSEA. This CDR3 contains 13 residues. CDR3 region: CSVETPGLLGLIF. CDR3 bases: TGCAGCGTTGAAACCCCCGGACTCCTGGGACTTATCTTC.

This chain links TRBV5-1 with TRBJ2-5; 8 bases fit TRBD1. This CDR3 region has 16 residues. Unmatched junction bases numbered 5, after V lost 0 bases and J lost 1 base. The germline V gene encodes CDR1 SGHRS and CDR2 YFSETQ. DNA for the CDR3: TGCGCCAGCAGCTTGGTTGACAGGGGCCTCCAAGAGACCCAGTACTTC. It specifies CASSLVDRGLQETQYF.

The chain employs TRBV7-3 and TRBJ2-7; 12 nucleotides align to TRBD2. Germline V CDR1 and CDR2: SGHTA, FQGTGA. This CDR3 has 14 residues. The V segment lost 5 bases and the J segment 5 bases; nucleotides outside the gene matches: 4. The CDR3 sequence is CASSAGLAGDEQYF. The CDR3 bases are TGTGCCAGCAGCGCGGGACTAGCGGGTGACGAGCAGTACTTC. Drawing the rest from reference TRBV7-3 and TRBJ2-7, the complete variable domain is GAGVSQTPSNKVTEKGKYVELRCDPISGHTALYWYRQSLGQGPEFLIYFQGTGAADDSGLPNDRFFAVRPEGSVSTLKIQRTERGDSAVYLCASSAGLAGDEQYFGPGTRLTVT.

This clone is a singleton in its sample. This chain connects TRBV27 to TRBJ2-7; 10 bases map to TRBD2. V was clipped by 5 bases and J by 3 bases; unmatched bases: 4. Germline V CDR1 and CDR2: MNHEY, SMNVEV (reference sequence). The CDR3 loop spans 14 amino acids. CDR3: CASSSGGALYEQYF. CDR3 sequence (DNA): TGTGCCAGCAGTAGCGGGGGGGCCCTCTACGAGCAGTACTTC.

V and J are TRBV20-1 and TRBJ2-7; a weak D match, TRBD1 (5 bases). Germline CDR1 DFQATT, CDR2 SNEGSKA (reference sequence). V was shortened by 6 bases and J by 6 bases, with 12 bases between the two germline ends. The CDR3 is 11 amino acids. The CDR3 DNA reads as TGCAGTGCATACGCAGGGCTCGAGCAGTACTTC. This sequence encodes CSAYAGLEQYF.

This clone was found once. V and J are TRBV2 and TRBJ2-3; 10 positions match TRBD2. Germline-derived CDR1 and CDR2 are SNHLY and FYNNEI. The CDR3 is 17 residues long. The V segment lost 3 bases and the J segment 1 base; nucleotides outside the gene matches: 7. The CDR3, as DNA: TGTGCCAGCAGTGATCCTAGCGGGAGATTCGGCACAGATACGCAGTATTTT. Translating gives CASSDPSGRFGTDTQYF.